The source of this T cell receptor beta chain is a study of regulatory T cells in long-lasting Graves disease. For the study at large: Graves' patients, newly diagnosed, had taken antithyroid drugs under 3 months.

Time point reported: newly diagnosed GD, antithyroid drugs for less than 3 months. The TCR library was prepared using RNA isolated from PBMCs. Staff took roughly 8.8 milliliters of peripheral blood and put it into EDTA tubes. The germline V gene has CDR1 SQVTM and CDR2 ANQGSEA. Trimming cost V 7 bases and J 5 bases, with 24 bases left between them. The CDR3 has 16 residues. Assembly of TCR beta libraries relied on iRepertoire HTBI primers together with Arm-PCR of CDR3 regions. TCRdb re-derived calls from the multiplex PCR reads in MiXCR, one entry per CDR3 protein. This sample has a few hundred thousand distinct CDR3 sequences, with over 9.5% found just once. This sample was also put to use in a study of T cells in Graves' hyperthyroidism and ophthalmopathy. Per that study: The TCR CDR3 first-round RT-PCR relied on the HTBI primer set.

Sample: peripheral blood mononuclear cells (PBMCs), taken at new diagnosis, from a patient treated with antithyroid drugs. The chain uses TRBV29-1 and TRBJ1-5; a weak D match, TRBD1 (6 bases). The receptor was derived from a woman aged 18-29 years with Graves disease. As DNA, the CDR3 is TGCAGCGAGCGACACAGGGACCCAAGCCTGGATCAGCCCCAGCATTTT. As protein: CSERHRDPSLDQPQHF.